The 27 T cell receptor beta chains presented below share a single source sample, sequenced in a study of spatial heterogeneity in lung cancer. TCRdb processed the 5' RACE reads anew with MiXCR; each CDR3 protein has one entry. Of about 18,000 distinct CDR3 sequences listed, approximately 9.7% are singletons. These receptors' targets are unknown. Documented time point: sample taken at primary tumor resection. Study-wide findings and caveats: Tracking of tumor mutation counts was seen in expanded intratumoral alpha and beta TCR counts.

The sequencing here drew on lung tumor tissue, taken at surgery. The receptors originated from a female donor with early-stage non-small cell lung cancer.

This clonotype occurred a few times. The library was designed around alpha chains, so this beta chain is a stray read whose abundance carries little weight. This chain joins TRBV5-1 and TRBJ2-2; possibly TRBD2 for D (5 bases). Germline V CDR1 and CDR2: SGHRS, YFSETQ. V lost 7 bases to trimming and J lost 0 bases, with 13 bases between them. This CDR3 is 15 amino acids long. The CDR3 protein is CASGGGRTNTGELFF. In DNA form, the CDR3 reads TGCGCCAGCGGCGGCGGGCGCACGAACACCGGGGAGCTGTTTTTT.

At least ten counts were recorded for this clonotype. This beta chain is an off-target read within a library intended for alpha chains, so its frequency means little. The genes are TRBV5-1 and TRBJ2-5, with D perhaps being TRBD1 or TRBD2 (6 bases each). The germline CDR1 and CDR2 sequences are SGHRS and YFSETQ. Deletions cut 4 bases from V and 5 bases from J, with 12 bases between. CDR3 length: 13 amino acids. The CDR3 DNA is TGCGCCAGCAGCGAGGGGGGAGCGGAGACCCAGTACTTC. It yields the protein CASSEGGAETQYF.

This clonotype has at least ten counts. This beta chain slipped into a library made for alpha chains as a stray read, so its size is not meaningful. V usage is TRBV12-3 or TRBV12-4 and J usage is TRBJ2-1; TRBD2 aligns across 8 bases. Trimming took 7 bases from V and 5 from J; bases not matched to a gene: 16. The CDR3 extends over 17 amino acids. In DNA, the CDR3 is TGTGCCAGCATTCCGGGACTAGGGAGGTCCCCGAACAATGAGCAGTTCTTC. Translating gives CASIPGLGRSPNNEQFF.

About this clonotype: This beta chain turned up in a library designed for alpha chains; as an off-target read, its abundance says little. This chain joins TRBV2 and TRBJ2-7; D may be TRBD2 (6 bases). Trimming left V 7 bases short and J 0 bases short, with 13 bases between. The CDR3 has 14 residues. CDR1 and CDR2 (germline): SNHLY, FYNNEI. For the CDR3, the DNA is TGTGCCAGCAATCCCCAGCGGGCCTCCTACGAGCAGTACTTC. Amino acids: CASNPQRASYEQYF.

This clonotype was seen many times. The library was prepared for alpha chains; this beta chain is a stray read, so its frequency means little. V gene TRBV6-5 combines with J gene TRBJ1-4; no definite D call. The CDR3 covers 15 residues. V shed 5 bases and J shed 8 bases, with 18 bases lying between them. The V gene's germline CDR1 is MNHEY and CDR2 SVGAGI. The CDR3 spells CASSNPGVEEEKLFF. Written as DNA, the CDR3 is TGTGCCAGCAGTAACCCCGGGGTTGAGGAAGAAAAACTGTTTTTT.

The sample holds many counts of this clonotype. With the library built for alpha chains, this beta chain is off target and its frequency is not meaningful. The rearrangement uses TRBV9 and TRBJ2-6, with TRBD1 as a possible D gene (6 bases). This CDR3 contains 16 residues. V was pared by 3 bases and J by 4 bases, with 14 bases between. Looked up from germline, CDR1 is SGDLS and CDR2 is YYNGEE. CDR3 coding DNA: TGTGCCAGCAGCGGTGACAGGTTAACCGGGGCCAACGTCCTGACTTTC. Its translation: CASSGDRLTGANVLTF.

This clonotype showed up many times. The library was prepared for alpha chains; this beta chain is a stray read, so its frequency means little. V and J are TRBV4-3 and TRBJ1-2, with 10 bases aligning to TRBD1. This CDR3 is built from 15 residues. The junction had 4 bases not matched to a gene; V was cut back by 0 bases and J by 6 bases. The V gene's germline CDR1 is LGHNA and CDR2 YSLEER. The CDR3 loop reads CASSQDLGQGNGYTF. The CDR3 DNA sequence: TGCGCCAGCAGCCAAGATCTGGGACAGGGGAATGGCTACACCTTC.

This clonotype was picked up a small number of times. This beta chain is an unintended read in a library built for alpha chains; its size means little. The gene calls are TRBV18 and TRBJ1-3; D is unclear. Germline lookup yields CDR1 KGHSH and CDR2 LQKENI. V shed 1 base and J shed 11 bases, with 27 bases lying between them. The CDR3 extends over 18 amino acids. The CDR3 bases are TGTGCCAGCTCACCACTGGGCAGTCCCGGCCTGGACCGGGTCGCCATATATTTT. This codes for CASSPLGSPGLDRVAIYF.

This clonotype was recorded at least ten times. With the library built for alpha chains, this beta chain is off target and its frequency is not meaningful. The V call is TRBV7-9, the J call TRBJ1-1, with a weak D call TRBD1 (5 bases). The CDR3 length is 17 residues. From germline, CDR1 is SEHNR and CDR2 FQNEAQ (reference sequence). V was cut by 5 bases and J by 5 bases, with 24 bases left in between. The CDR3 sequence is CASSPLWGLGERTEAFF. The CDR3 DNA sequence: TGTGCCAGCAGCCCCTTATGGGGGTTAGGGGAGCGAACTGAAGCTTTCTTT.

This clonotype was observed a handful of times. A library made for alpha chains picked up this beta chain off target, so its size means little. The rearrangement uses TRBV12-3 or TRBV12-4 and TRBJ2-7, with 9 nucleotides matching TRBD1. This CDR3 has 14 residues. V shed 5 bases, J shed 0 bases, and the junction held 2 bases outside the gene matches. CDR3 amino acids: CASSGTGYSYEQYF. DNA for the CDR3: TGTGCCAGCAGTGGGACAGGGTACTCCTACGAGCAGTACTTC.

On this clonotype: A library prepared for alpha chains yielded this beta chain as an off-target read; its size is of little meaning. The chain joins TRBV9 to TRBJ1-6; D gene ambiguous. Per germline, CDR1 SGDLS and CDR2 YYNGEE. V was cut by 3 bases and J by 0 bases, with 13 bases left in between. This CDR3 contains 17 residues. CDR3 DNA sequence: TGTGCCAGCAGCGGTGGACGTTCGAGCTCCTATAATTCACCCCTCCACTTT. Protein sequence: CASSGGRSSSYNSPLHF.

This clonotype appeared a few times. As an off-target read in a library built for alpha chains, this beta chain has a frequency of little significance. V usage is TRBV9 and J usage is TRBJ2-6, with D possibly matching TRBD1 (7 bases). The germline V gene has CDR1 SGDLS and CDR2 YYNGEE. The CDR3 runs 16 residues. The V gene lost 4 bases and the J gene lost 0 bases, with 11 bases spanning the gap. Here the CDR3 DNA reads TGTGCCAGCAGCTCGCAGGGGGGCTCTGGGGCCAACGTCCTGACTTTC. Amino acid sequence: CASSSQGGSGANVLTF. Together with reference TRBV9 and TRBJ2-6, the CDR3 gives the full variable domain: DSGVTQTPKHLITATGQRVTLRCSPRSGDLSVYWYQQSLDQGLQFLIQYYNGEERAKGNILERFSAQQFPDLHSELNLSSLELGDSALYFCASSSQGGSGANVLTFGAGSRLTVL.

This clonotype was detected a few times. In a library made to pick up alpha chains, this beta chain is a stray read with a size that means little. V usage is TRBV5-1 and J usage is TRBJ2-1, with a tentative D call TRBD2 (5 bases). Germline CDR1 SGHRS, CDR2 YFSETQ. The V and J ends lost 3 bases and 5 bases respectively, with 6 bases between them. The length of the CDR3 is 12 residues. DNA for the CDR3: TGCGCCAGCAGCTCCGGGGACAATGAGCAGTTCTTC. The encoded protein is CASSSGDNEQFF.

Remarks on this clonotype: A library made for alpha chains picked up this beta chain off target, so its size means little. The J gene is TRBJ1-2, the V gene TRBV28; no definite D call. CDR1 is MDHEN and CDR2 is SYDVKM in the germline V gene. Trimming left V 6 bases short and J 7 bases short, with 12 bases between. The CDR3 is 12 amino acids. Here the CDR3 reads CASSPRSFGYTF. In nucleotides, the CDR3 is TGTGCCAGCAGCCCCCGCAGTTTTGGCTACACCTTC.

This clonotype was detected ten times or more. The library was prepared for alpha chains; this beta chain is a stray read, so its frequency means little. The rearrangement joins TRBV7-3 to TRBJ2-1; D unclear. The V and J ends lost 0 bases and 4 bases respectively, with 10 bases between them. The CDR3 covers 15 residues. CDR1 is SGHTA, CDR2 FQGTGA, per germline. The CDR3 here is CASSLTRTFYNEQFF. For the CDR3, the DNA is TGTGCCAGCAGCTTAACTAGAACTTTTTACAATGAGCAGTTCTTC.

This clonotype was seen many times. Being off target in a library aimed at alpha chains, this beta chain has a size of little meaning. This chain uses TRBV11-2 with TRBJ2-5; D unresolved. V was trimmed by 5 bases and J by 1 base, leaving 11 bases between them. The CDR3 has 14 residues. CDR1 is SGHAT, CDR2 FQNNGV, per germline. The DNA for the CDR3 is TGTGCCAGCAGCCCCGTGTTGGGCCAAGAGACCCAGTACTTC. Amino acid sequence: CASSPVLGQETQYF.

This clonotype was counted many times. This beta chain appears as a stray read in a library generated for alpha chains; its size is not informative. The chain combines TRBV12-3 or TRBV12-4 with TRBJ2-1, with 12 bases aligning to TRBD2. This CDR3 is 16 amino acids long. Trimming at V came to 1 base and at J to 5 bases, leaving 3 bases not matched to a gene. CDR3 residues: CASSLELAGGDNEQFF. In DNA, the CDR3 is TGTGCCAGCAGTTTAGAACTAGCGGGGGGCGACAATGAGCAGTTCTTC.

This clonotype was observed at least ten times. Because the library targeted alpha chains, this beta chain is an off-target read whose size means little. V usage is TRBV7-9 and J usage is TRBJ2-7, with 7 bases aligning to TRBD1. V lost 0 bases and J lost 5; bases outside the gene matches: 4. CDR3 length equals 14 residues. Germline loops: CDR1 SEHNR, CDR2 FQNEAQ (reference sequence). The chain's CDR3 is CASSLATGQDEQYF. CDR3 sequence (DNA): TGTGCCAGCAGCTTAGCCACCGGACAGGACGAGCAGTACTTC.

About this clonotype: Within a library made for alpha chains, this beta chain is off target, and its count is uninformative. The CDR3 is CASSSGAGKMSYEQYF. Written as DNA, the CDR3 is TGTGCCAGCAGTTCCGGGGCGGGCAAGATGTCCTACGAGCAGTACTTC. This chain uses TRBV6-5 with TRBJ2-7, with D perhaps matching TRBD1 or TRBD2 (5 bases each). CDR1 MNHEY and CDR2 SVGAGI come from the germline V gene. The CDR3 consists of 16 residues. Trimming left V 4 bases short and J 1 base short, with 17 bases between.

About this clonotype: Because this beta chain is a stray read in a library intended to capture alpha chains, its abundance should not be given much weight. The gene calls are TRBV5-1 and TRBJ2-1, with D perhaps TRBD1 or TRBD2 (6 bases each). Germline-derived CDR1 and CDR2 are SGHRS and YFSETQ. This CDR3 spans 15 amino acids. Between the trimmed V and J ends, which lost 0 bases and 6 bases, there was a span of 13 bases. The CDR3, as DNA: TGCGCCAGCAGCTTGGTGAGGGGGGCGGTCAATGAGCAGTTCTTC. Translating it yields CASSLVRGAVNEQFF. The full variable domain, rest sourced from reference TRBV5-1 and TRBJ2-1, is KAGVTQTPRYLIKTRGQQVTLSCSPISGHRSVSWYQQTPGQGLQFLFEYFSETQRNKGNFPGRFSGRQFSNSRSEMNVSTLELGDSALYLCASSLVRGAVNEQFFGPGTRLTVL.

In the case of this clonotype: The library was prepared for alpha chains; this beta chain is a stray read, so its frequency means little. V and J are TRBV5-1 and TRBJ2-5; D is perhaps TRBD1 (6 bases). Germline lookup yields CDR1 SGHRS and CDR2 YFSETQ. The CDR3 contains 12 residues. V lost 5 bases and J 5 bases, leaving 10 bases between the germline ends. CDR3 bases: TGCGCCAGCAGACAGGGTCGGGAGACCCAGTACTTC. As protein: CASRQGRETQYF.

This clonotype was recorded many times. The library was prepared for alpha chains; this beta chain is a stray read, so its frequency means little. The V gene is TRBV29-1, the J gene TRBJ2-5; TRBD1 matches at 7 bases. Germline CDR1 SQVTM, CDR2 ANQGSEA. The CDR3 has 13 residues. The V segment lost 8 bases and the J segment 10 bases; nucleotides outside the gene matches: 16. The CDR3 DNA is TGCAGCATCCAGGGGGAATCCTCAGGGATCCAGTACTTC. This gives the protein CSIQGESSGIQYF.

This clonotype was seen repeatedly, ten times or more. This beta chain is off target for a library built for alpha chains, so its abundance means little. The chain is built from TRBV2 and TRBJ1-6; D gene unclear. The CDR3 contains 15 residues. Germline V gives CDR1 SNHLY, CDR2 FYNNEI. V was pared by 5 bases and J by 3 bases, with 11 bases between. The CDR3 reads CASSYGRDYNSPLHF. The CDR3 DNA sequence: TGTGCCAGCAGTTATGGAAGGGACTATAATTCACCCCTCCACTTT. Full variable domain (outside the CDR3, taken from reference TRBV2 and TRBJ1-6): EPEVTQTPSHQVTQMGQEVILRCVPISNHLYFYWYRQILGQKVEFLVSFYNNEISEKSEIFDDQFSVERPDGSNFTLKIRSTKLEDSAMYFCASSYGRDYNSPLHFGNGTRLTVT.

The sample holds many counts of this clonotype. Because this beta chain is a stray read in a library intended to capture alpha chains, its abundance should not be given much weight. This chain joins TRBV2 and TRBJ1-1, with no clear D. V lost 1 base to trimming and J lost 4 bases, with 16 bases between them. This CDR3 contains 16 residues. CDR1 and CDR2 from the germline V gene are SNHLY and FYNNEI. The CDR3 DNA follows: TGTGCCAGCAGTGAAGACGCACCGGGGTCGCGCACTGAAGCTTTCTTT. It specifies CASSEDAPGSRTEAFF. Combining the CDR3 with reference TRBV2 and TRBJ1-1 gives the whole variable domain EPEVTQTPSHQVTQMGQEVILRCVPISNHLYFYWYRQILGQKVEFLVSFYNNEISEKSEIFDDQFSVERPDGSNFTLKIRSTKLEDSAMYFCASSEDAPGSRTEAFFGQGTRLTVV.

By share, this clonotype counts as medium-sized. Within a library made for alpha chains, this beta chain is off target, and its count is uninformative. The chain couples TRBV10-3 to TRBJ2-5; the match to TRBD2 covers 12 bases. V lost 6 bases to trimming and J lost 4 bases; unmatched junction nucleotides: 6. The CDR3 has 15 amino acids. The V gene's germline CDR1 is ENHRY and CDR2 SYGVKD. In DNA form, the CDR3 reads TGTGCCATCAGGGTCTCTAGCGGGGGGGCAGAGACCCAGTACTTC. This encodes CAIRVSSGGAETQYF.

This clonotype came up many times. A library prepared for alpha chains yielded this beta chain as an off-target read; its size is of little meaning. The rearrangement joins TRBV27 to TRBJ1-1, with TRBD1 as a possible D gene (5 bases). Germline CDR1 and CDR2: MNHEY and SMNVEV (reference sequence). V lost 3 bases and J lost 1, with 6 bases in between. The CDR3 has 13 amino acids. The CDR3 DNA reads as TGTGCCAGCAGTTTCGGACAGAACACTGAAGCTTTCTTT. Protein: CASSFGQNTEAFF.

This clonotype was observed many times. Found in a library prepared for alpha chains, this beta chain is an off-target read, and its abundance has little meaning. The chain carries TRBV4-3 and TRBJ2-4; 7 nucleotides match TRBD2. With V trimmed by 1 base and J by 8 bases, 5 bases remained unmatched. Per the germline V gene, CDR1 is LGHNA and CDR2 is YSLEER. The CDR3 extends over 14 amino acids. CDR3 sequence: CASSQVRAGDIQYF. The CDR3, as DNA: TGCGCCAGCAGCCAAGTCAGGGCGGGGGACATTCAGTACTTC.